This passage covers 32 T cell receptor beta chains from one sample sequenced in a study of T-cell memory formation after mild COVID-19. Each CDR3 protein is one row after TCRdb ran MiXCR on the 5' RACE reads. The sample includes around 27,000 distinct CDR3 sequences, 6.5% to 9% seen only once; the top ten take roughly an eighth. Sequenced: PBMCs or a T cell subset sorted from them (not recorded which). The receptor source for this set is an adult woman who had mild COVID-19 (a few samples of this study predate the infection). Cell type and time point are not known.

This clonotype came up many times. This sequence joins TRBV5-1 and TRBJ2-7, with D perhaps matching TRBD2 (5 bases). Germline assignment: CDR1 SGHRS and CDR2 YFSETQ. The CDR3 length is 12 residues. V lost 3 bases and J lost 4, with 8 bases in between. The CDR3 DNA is TGCGCCAGCAGCTCGAGCGGTTACGAGCAGTACTTC. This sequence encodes CASSSSGYEQYF.

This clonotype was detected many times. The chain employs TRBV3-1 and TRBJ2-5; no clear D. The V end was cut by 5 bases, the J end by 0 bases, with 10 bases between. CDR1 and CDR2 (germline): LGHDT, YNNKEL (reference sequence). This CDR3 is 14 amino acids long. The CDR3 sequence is CASSVTIYQETQYF. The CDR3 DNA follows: TGTGCCAGCAGCGTAACTATCTACCAAGAGACCCAGTACTTC.

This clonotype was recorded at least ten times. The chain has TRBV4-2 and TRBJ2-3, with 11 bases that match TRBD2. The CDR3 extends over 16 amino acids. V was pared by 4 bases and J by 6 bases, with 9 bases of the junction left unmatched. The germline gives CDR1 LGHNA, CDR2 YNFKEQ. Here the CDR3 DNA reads TGTGCCAGCAGCCCATTAGCGGGGGGGCCTCGGGATACGCAGTATTTT. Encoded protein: CASSPLAGGPRDTQYF.

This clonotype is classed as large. The CDR3 sequence is CAISESKSPGPSDVLTF. The CDR3 bases are TGTGCCATCAGTGAGTCGAAGTCGCCAGGCCCCTCGGACGTCCTGACTTTC. The chain links TRBV10-3 to TRBJ2-6; no definite D call. The ends were cut back, 0 bases at V and 11 bases at J, with 20 bases in the middle. The CDR3 totals 17 residues. CDR1 is ENHRY and CDR2 is SYGVKD in the germline V gene.

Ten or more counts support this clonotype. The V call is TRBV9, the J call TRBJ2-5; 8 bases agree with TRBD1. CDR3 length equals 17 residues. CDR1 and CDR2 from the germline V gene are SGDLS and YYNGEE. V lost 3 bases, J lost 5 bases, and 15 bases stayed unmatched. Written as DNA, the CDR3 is TGTGCCAGCAGCGCCTACTTATCGGACAGGGCGGCGGAGACCCAGTACTTC. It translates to CASSAYLSDRAAETQYF. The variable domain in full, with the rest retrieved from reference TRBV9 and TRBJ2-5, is DSGVTQTPKHLITATGQRVTLRCSPRSGDLSVYWYQQSLDQGLQFLIQYYNGEERAKGNILERFSAQQFPDLHSELNLSSLELGDSALYFCASSAYLSDRAAETQYFGPGTRLLVL.

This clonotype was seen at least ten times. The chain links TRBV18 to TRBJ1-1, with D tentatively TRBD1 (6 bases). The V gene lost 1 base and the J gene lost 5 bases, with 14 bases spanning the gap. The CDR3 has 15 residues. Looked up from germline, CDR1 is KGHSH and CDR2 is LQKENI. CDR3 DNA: TGTGCCAGCTCACCACAGGAGGGGGGCTGGACTGAAGCTTTCTTT. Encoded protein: CASSPQEGGWTEAFF.

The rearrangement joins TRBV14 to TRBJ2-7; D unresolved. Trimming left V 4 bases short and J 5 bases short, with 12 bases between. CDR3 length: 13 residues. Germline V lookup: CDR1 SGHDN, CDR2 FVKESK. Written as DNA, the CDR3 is TGTGCCAGCAGCCTTATTGCTGCCCACGAGCAGTACTTC. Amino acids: CASSLIAAHEQYF.

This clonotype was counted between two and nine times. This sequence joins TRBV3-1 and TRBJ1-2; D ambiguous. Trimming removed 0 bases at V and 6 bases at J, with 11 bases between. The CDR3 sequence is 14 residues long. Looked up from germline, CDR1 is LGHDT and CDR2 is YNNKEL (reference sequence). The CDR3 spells CASSQDLYRDGYTF. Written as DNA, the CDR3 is TGTGCCAGCAGCCAAGACCTCTACCGAGATGGCTACACCTTC.

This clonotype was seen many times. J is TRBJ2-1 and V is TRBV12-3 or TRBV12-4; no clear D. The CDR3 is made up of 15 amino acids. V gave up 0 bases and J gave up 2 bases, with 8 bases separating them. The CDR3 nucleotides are TGTGCCAGCAGTTTAGCGGGAAGTACCTACAATGAGCAGTTCTTC. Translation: CASSLAGSTYNEQFF.

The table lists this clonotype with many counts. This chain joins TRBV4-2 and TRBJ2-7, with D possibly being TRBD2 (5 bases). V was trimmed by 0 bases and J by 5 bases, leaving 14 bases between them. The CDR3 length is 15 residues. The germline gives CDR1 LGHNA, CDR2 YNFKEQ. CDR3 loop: CASSQDQVRADEQYF. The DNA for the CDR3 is TGTGCCAGCAGCCAAGACCAGGTGCGGGCGGACGAGCAGTACTTC.

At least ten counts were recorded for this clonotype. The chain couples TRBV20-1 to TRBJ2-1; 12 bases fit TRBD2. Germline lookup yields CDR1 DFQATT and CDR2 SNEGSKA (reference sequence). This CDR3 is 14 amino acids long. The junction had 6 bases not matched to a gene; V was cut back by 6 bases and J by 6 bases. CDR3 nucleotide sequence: TGCAGTGCCCCTCCTAGCGGGGGGGCCAATGAGCAGTTCTTC. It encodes CSAPPSGGANEQFF.

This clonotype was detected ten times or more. The CDR3 protein is CASSPQAGGYNQPQHF. For the CDR3, the DNA is TGTGCCAGCAGCCCACAAGCGGGGGGTTACAATCAGCCCCAGCATTTT. This chain connects TRBV3-1 to TRBJ1-5; TRBD1 might be the D (5 bases). The germline gives CDR1 LGHDT, CDR2 YNNKEL (reference sequence). V was cut by 4 bases and J by 3 bases, with 16 bases left in between. This CDR3 is built from 16 residues. Filled out from reference TRBV3-1 and TRBJ1-5, the complete variable domain reads DTAVSQTPKYLVTQMGNDKSIKCEQNLGHDTMYWYKQDSKKFLKIMFSYNNKELIINETVPNRFSPKSPDKAHLNLHINSLELGDSAVYFCASSPQAGGYNQPQHFGDGTRLSIL.

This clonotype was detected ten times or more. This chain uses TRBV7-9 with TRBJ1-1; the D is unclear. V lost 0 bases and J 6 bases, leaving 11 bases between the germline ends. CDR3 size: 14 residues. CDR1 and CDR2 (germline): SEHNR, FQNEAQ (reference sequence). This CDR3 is CASSLAGMVAEAFF. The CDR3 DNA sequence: TGTGCCAGCAGCTTAGCAGGGATGGTGGCTGAAGCTTTCTTT.

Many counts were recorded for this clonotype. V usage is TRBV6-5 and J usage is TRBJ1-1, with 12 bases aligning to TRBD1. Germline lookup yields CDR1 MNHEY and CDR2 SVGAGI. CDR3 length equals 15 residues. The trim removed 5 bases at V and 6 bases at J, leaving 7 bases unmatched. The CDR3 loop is CASSNPGQGAAEAFF. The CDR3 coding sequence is TGTGCCAGCAGTAACCCGGGACAGGGGGCCGCTGAAGCTTTCTTT.

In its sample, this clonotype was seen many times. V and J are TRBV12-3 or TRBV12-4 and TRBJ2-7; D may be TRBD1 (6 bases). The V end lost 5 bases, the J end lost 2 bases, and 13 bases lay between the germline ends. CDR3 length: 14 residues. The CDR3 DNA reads TGTGCCAGCAGTCCCCAGGGGTTACCCTACGAGCAGTACTTC. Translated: CASSPQGLPYEQYF.

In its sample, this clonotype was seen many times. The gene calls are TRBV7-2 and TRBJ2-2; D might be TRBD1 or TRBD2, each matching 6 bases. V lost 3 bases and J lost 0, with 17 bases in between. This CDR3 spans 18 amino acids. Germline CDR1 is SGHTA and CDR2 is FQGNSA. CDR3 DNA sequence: TGTGCCAGCAGCTTGAAAATCGGGGGCCCCTCGAACACCGGGGAGCTGTTTTTT. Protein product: CASSLKIGGPSNTGELFF.

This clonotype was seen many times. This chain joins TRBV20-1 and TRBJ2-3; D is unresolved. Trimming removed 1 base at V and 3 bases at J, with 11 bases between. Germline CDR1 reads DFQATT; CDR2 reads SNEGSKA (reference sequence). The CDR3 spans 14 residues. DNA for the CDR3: TGCAGTGCTAGAGCCCAGCCCGGGACAGATACGCAGTATTTT. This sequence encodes CSARAQPGTDTQYF.

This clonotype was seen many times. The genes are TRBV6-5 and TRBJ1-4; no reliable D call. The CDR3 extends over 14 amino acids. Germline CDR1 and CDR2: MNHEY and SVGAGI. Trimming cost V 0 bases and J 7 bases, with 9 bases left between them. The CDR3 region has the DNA TGTGCCAGCAGTTACTCGAGCCGGATTGAAAAACTGTTTTTT. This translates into CASSYSSRIEKLFF.

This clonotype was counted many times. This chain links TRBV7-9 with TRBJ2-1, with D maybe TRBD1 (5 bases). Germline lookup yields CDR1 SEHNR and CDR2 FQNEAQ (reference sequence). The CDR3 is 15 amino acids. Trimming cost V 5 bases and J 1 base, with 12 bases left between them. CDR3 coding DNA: TGTGCCAGCAGCGGGGCAGGGTATTCCTACAATGAGCAGTTCTTC. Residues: CASSGAGYSYNEQFF.

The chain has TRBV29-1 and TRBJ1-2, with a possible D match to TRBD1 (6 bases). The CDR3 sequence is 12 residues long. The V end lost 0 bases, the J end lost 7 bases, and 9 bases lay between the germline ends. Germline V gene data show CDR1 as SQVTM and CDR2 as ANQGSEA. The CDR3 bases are TGCAGCGTTGAAGATGGGGGGCTTGGCTACACCTTC. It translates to CSVEDGGLGYTF.

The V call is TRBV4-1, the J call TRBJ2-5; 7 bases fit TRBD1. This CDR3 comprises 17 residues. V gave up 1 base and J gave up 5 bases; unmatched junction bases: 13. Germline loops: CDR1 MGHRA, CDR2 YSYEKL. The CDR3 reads CASSQGPQGTRRETQYF. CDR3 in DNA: TGCGCCAGCAGCCAAGGGCCACAGGGGACGCGGAGGGAGACCCAGTACTTC.

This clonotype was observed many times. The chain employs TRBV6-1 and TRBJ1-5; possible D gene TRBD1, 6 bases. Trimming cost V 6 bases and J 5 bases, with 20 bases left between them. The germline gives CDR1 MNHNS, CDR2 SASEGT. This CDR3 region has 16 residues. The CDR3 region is CASRDNRVWADQPQHF. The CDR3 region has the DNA TGTGCCAGCAGGGATAACAGGGTTTGGGCGGATCAGCCCCAGCATTTT.

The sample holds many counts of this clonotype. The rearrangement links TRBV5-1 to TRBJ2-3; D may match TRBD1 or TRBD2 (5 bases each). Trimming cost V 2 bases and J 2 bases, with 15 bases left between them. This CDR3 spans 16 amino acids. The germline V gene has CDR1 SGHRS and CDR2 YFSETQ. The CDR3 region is CASSFGAGPLTDTQYF. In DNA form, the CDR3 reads TGCGCCAGCAGCTTTGGGGCGGGTCCACTCACAGATACGCAGTATTTT.

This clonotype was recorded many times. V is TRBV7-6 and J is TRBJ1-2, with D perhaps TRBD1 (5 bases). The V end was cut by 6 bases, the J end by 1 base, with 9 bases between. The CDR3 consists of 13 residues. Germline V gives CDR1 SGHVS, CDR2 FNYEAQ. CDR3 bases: TGTGCCAGCAGTCCCCAGGGTAACTATGGCTACACCTTC. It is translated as CASSPQGNYGYTF.

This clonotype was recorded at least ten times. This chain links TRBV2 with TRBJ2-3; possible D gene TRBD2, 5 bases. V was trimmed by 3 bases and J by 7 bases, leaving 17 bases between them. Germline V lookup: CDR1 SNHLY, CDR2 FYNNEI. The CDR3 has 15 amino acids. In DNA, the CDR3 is TGTGCCAGCAGTGAGGGCACCAACAACGGGAATACGCAGTATTTT. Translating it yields CASSEGTNNGNTQYF.

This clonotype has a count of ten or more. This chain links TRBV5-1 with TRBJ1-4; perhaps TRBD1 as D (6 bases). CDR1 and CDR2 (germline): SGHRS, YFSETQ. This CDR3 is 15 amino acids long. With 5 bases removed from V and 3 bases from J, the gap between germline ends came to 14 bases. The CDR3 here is CASSSIRGANEKLFF. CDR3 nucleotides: TGCGCCAGCAGTTCGATCAGGGGAGCTAATGAAAAACTGTTTTTT.

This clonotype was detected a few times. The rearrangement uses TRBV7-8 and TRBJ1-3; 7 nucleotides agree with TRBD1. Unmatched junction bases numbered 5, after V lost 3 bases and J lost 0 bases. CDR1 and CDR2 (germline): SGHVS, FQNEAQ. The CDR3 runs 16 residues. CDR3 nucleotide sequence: TGTGCCAGCAGCTTCGGACAGGCAGACTCTGGAAACACCATATATTTT. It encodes CASSFGQADSGNTIYF. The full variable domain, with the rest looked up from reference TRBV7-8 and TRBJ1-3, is GAGVSQSPRYKVAKRGQDVALRCDPISGHVSLFWYQQALGQGPEFLTYFQNEAQLDKSGLPSDRFFAERPEGSVSTLKIQRTQQEDSAVYLCASSFGQADSGNTIYFGEGSWLTVV.

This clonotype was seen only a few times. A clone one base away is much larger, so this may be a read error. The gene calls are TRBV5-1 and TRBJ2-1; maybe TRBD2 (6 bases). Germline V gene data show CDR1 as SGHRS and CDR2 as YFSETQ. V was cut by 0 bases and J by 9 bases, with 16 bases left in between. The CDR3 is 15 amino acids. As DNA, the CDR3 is TGCGCCAGCAGCTTGGGCGGGACCCAAAACACTGAGCAGTTCTTC. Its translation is CASSLGGTQNTEQFF.

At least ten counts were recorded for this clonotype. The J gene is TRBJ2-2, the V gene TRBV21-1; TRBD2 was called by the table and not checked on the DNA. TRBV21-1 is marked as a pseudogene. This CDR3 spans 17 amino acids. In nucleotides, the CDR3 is TGTGCCAGCAGCAAAGTAGCGGGGACTAGCGAAACCGGGGAGCTGTTTTTT. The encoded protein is CASSKVAGTSETGELFF.

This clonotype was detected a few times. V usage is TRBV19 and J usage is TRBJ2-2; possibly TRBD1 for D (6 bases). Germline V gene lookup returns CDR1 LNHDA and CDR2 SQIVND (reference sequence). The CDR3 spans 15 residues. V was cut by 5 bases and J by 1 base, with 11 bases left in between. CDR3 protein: CASSYEGQNTGELFF. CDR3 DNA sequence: TGTGCCAGTAGTTATGAGGGACAGAACACCGGGGAGCTGTTTTTT.

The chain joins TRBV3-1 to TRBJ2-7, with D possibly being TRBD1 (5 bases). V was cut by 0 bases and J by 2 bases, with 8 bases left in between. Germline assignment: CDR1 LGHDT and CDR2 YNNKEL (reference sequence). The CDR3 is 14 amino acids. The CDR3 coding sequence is TGTGCCAGCAGCCAAGATCCAGGGCCCTACGAGCAGTACTTC. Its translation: CASSQDPGPYEQYF.

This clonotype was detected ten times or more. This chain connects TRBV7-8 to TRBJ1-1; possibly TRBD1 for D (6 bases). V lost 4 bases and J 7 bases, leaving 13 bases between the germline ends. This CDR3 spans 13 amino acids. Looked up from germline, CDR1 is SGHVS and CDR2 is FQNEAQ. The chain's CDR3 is CASSSTGSGEAFF. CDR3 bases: TGTGCCAGCAGCTCCACAGGGTCAGGTGAAGCTTTCTTT.